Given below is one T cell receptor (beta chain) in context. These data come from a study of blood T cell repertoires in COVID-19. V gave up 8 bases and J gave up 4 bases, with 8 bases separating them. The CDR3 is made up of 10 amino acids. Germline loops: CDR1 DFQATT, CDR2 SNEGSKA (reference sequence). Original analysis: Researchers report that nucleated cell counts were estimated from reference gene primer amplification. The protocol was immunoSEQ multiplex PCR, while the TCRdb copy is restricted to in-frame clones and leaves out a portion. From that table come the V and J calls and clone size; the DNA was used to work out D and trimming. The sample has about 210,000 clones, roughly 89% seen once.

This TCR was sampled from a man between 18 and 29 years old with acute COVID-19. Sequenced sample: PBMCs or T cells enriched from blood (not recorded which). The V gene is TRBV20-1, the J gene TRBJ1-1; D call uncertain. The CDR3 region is CSPKSTEAFF. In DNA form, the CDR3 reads TGCAGTCCTAAGAGCACTGAAGCTTTCTTT.